Sequencing of this T cell receptor beta chain was carried out in a study of blood T cells in healthy people across ages. Using a J-beta primer mix together with a sample-barcoded 5' primer, a second PCR was run for roughly 6 to 12 cycles. One entry per CDR3 protein, called by TCRdb with MiXCR from the 5' RACE reads. Here the sample spans 1.8 million or so distinct CDR3 sequences, roughly 43% being singletons. This TCR derives from a human donor in good health. The sequenced sample consisted of blood.

CDR3 loop: CASLSRKGTGRYGYTF. As DNA, the CDR3 is TGTGCCAGCCTCTCCCGGAAGGGGACAGGGCGCTATGGCTACACCTTC. The V call is TRBV5-6, the J call TRBJ1-2; 9 nucleotides align to TRBD1. The J segment lost 4 bases and the V segment lost 7 bases, leaving 14 bases of the junction unmatched. Germline V gene lookup returns CDR1 SGHDT and CDR2 YYEEEE. CDR3 length equals 16 residues.